The clone carrying this T cell receptor beta chain was counted a single time. Its cognate antigen is unknown. Libraries were prepared by immunoSEQ multiplex PCR; TCRdb keeps only in-frame clonotypes and omits some of them. This sample has roughly 180,000 clones, with about 91% found just once. The data originate from a study of T cell responses to AZD1222 COVID-19 vaccine. Study-level information: Second-dose groups at about 4 or about 12 weeks were pooled. Whole-study findings and limits: Vaccine-related CD4 TCRs covered spike, predominating at 160-218 and 743-854. The donor cohort was predominantly white British with a female majority, and clonal diversity may have been underestimated. Repertoires were collected only later (after the peak T cell response had occurred).

V gave up 2 bases and J gave up 3 bases; unmatched junction bases: 1. The CDR3 contains 14 residues. Germline CDR1 SNHLY, CDR2 FYNNEI. This sequence joins TRBV2 and TRBJ2-7; 10 bases match TRBD1. The sequence came from an adult in good health. The source material was peripheral blood, sampled on day 0 of AZD1222 vaccination. CDR3 sequence reads: CASSERDRGYEQYF. CDR3 DNA: TGTGCCAGCAGTGAAAGGGACAGGGGCTACGAGCAGTACTTC.